The 14 T cell receptor beta chains below were found in one sample sequenced in a study of Ad26.COV2.S vaccination and SARS-CoV-2 variants. Produced via immunoSEQ multiplex PCR; TCRdb's table is partial and in-frame only. The table includes roughly 380,000 clones, around 92% detected once. The source material was peripheral blood, sampled after recovery from COVID-19. These receptors were obtained from a human donor who had recovered from COVID-19.

The chain uses TRBV6-5 and TRBJ2-5; tentatively, D is TRBD1 (5 bases). Germline CDR1 is MNHEY and CDR2 is SVGAGI. The CDR3 is 13 residues long. The germline V and J ends were trimmed by 6 bases and 5 bases, with 13 bases remaining between them. The CDR3 coding sequence is TGTGCCAGCAGGATTCAGGGTAGGGAGACCCAGTACTTC. It codes for CASRIQGRETQYF.

The chain has TRBV2 and TRBJ1-1, with D possibly being TRBD1 (6 bases). V lost 5 bases and J lost 1, with 8 bases in between. Germline CDR1 reads SNHLY; CDR2 reads FYNNEI. This CDR3 is built from 13 residues. The CDR3 protein is CASSWGQNTEAFF. Written as DNA, the CDR3 is TGTGCCAGCAGTTGGGGGCAGAACACTGAAGCTTTCTTT.

V gene TRBV11-2 combines with J gene TRBJ2-4; D remains ambiguous. Per germline, CDR1 SGHAT and CDR2 FQNNGV. The CDR3 runs to 18 residues. Trimming stripped 3 bases from V and 6 bases from J, with 24 bases between. The CDR3 nucleotides read TGTGCCAGCAGCTTTCTGCTTTCCGAACCGAGCGAGAGAAACATTCAGTACTTC. Translated, it gives CASSFLLSEPSERNIQYF.

V is TRBV10-3 and J is TRBJ2-2, with TRBD1 identical over 9 bases. This CDR3 is built from 15 residues. With V trimmed by 0 bases and J by 5 bases, 1 base remained unmatched. CDR1 and CDR2 (germline): ENHRY, SYGVKD. The DNA of the CDR3 is TGTGCCATCAGTGAGTCGACAGGGGGGACCGGGGAGCTGTTTTTT. Its translation: CAISESTGGTGELFF.

This rearrangement joins TRBV3-1 (or the pseudogene TRBV3-2) to TRBJ2-2; 11 positions agree with TRBD1. The germline V gene encodes CDR1 LGHDT and CDR2 YNNKEL (reference sequence). Losses at the gene ends were 5 bases for V and 4 bases for J; bases not matched to a gene: 6. CDR3 length equals 16 residues. The CDR3 region is CASSKGTGGRTGELFF. The CDR3 DNA sequence: TGTGCCAGCAGCAAAGGGACAGGGGGTCGCACCGGGGAGCTGTTTTTT.

The chain recombines TRBV19 with TRBJ2-7, with D unresolved. V was trimmed by 9 bases and J by 2 bases, leaving 20 bases between them. The CDR3 length is 15 residues. Germline loops: CDR1 LNHDA, CDR2 SQIVND (reference sequence). The DNA of the CDR3 is TGTGCCAGCTCCCAAGAGAGGCAATTTACCTACGAGCAGTACTTC. Its protein product is CASSQERQFTYEQYF.

This clone was seen a single time. This sequence joins TRBV9 and TRBJ1-2; possibly TRBD1 for D (5 bases). The CDR3 is 16 residues long. Trimming took 3 bases from V and 0 from J, leaving 15 bases between them. From germline, CDR1 is SGDLS and CDR2 YYNGEE. This CDR3 reads CASSAPHGGANYGYTF. CDR3 coding DNA: TGTGCCAGCAGCGCCCCCCATGGGGGGGCTAACTATGGCTACACCTTC.

V gene TRBV28 combines with J gene TRBJ1-1; TRBD1 might be the D (5 bases). Germline V lookup: CDR1 MDHEN, CDR2 SYDVKM. This CDR3 has 12 amino acids. V was pared by 7 bases and J by 11 bases, with 17 bases between. CDR3 nucleotides: TGTGCCAGCAACAATCAGGGCCTCGGGGCTTTCTTT. This gives the protein CASNNQGLGAFF.

The rearrangement joins TRBV7-9 to TRBJ1-5; tentative D call: TRBD1 (6 bases). The V gene lost 3 bases and the J gene lost 1 base, with 16 bases spanning the gap. The germline V gene encodes CDR1 SEHNR and CDR2 FQNEAQ (reference sequence). CDR3 length: 17 amino acids. Here the CDR3 DNA reads TGTGCCAGCAGCTTGGCAGCTCCAGGGGTGAGCAATCAGCCCCAGCATTTT. It yields the protein CASSLAAPGVSNQPQHF.

DNA for the CDR3: TGCAGCGTTGGAGCGGGGACTGAAGAGACCCAGTACTTC. Its protein product is CSVGAGTEETQYF. V usage is TRBV29-1 and J usage is TRBJ2-5; TRBD2 agrees at 7 bases. Losses at the gene ends were 4 bases for V and 3 bases for J; bases not matched to a gene: 5. This CDR3 has 13 amino acids. Germline lookup yields CDR1 SQVTM and CDR2 ANQGSEA.

The V call is TRBV13, the J call TRBJ2-7; weak D call: TRBD1 (5 bases). This CDR3 region has 12 residues. CDR1 is PRHDT, CDR2 FYEKMQ, per germline (reference sequence). The V gene lost 5 bases and the J gene lost 4 bases, with 9 bases spanning the gap. In DNA, the CDR3 is TGTGCCAGCAGCAGCGACAGATACGAGCAGTACTTC. Translation gives CASSSDRYEQYF.

The chain employs TRBV5-6 and TRBJ2-1; 7 bases match TRBD1. The V and J ends lost 4 bases and 7 bases, in that order; junction bases with no gene match: 5. The CDR3 loop spans 13 amino acids. Germline V lookup: CDR1 SGHDT, CDR2 YYEEEE. The CDR3 loop is CASSPGQINEQFF. Here the CDR3 DNA reads TGTGCCAGCAGCCCGGGACAGATAAATGAGCAGTTCTTC.

The CDR3 DNA is TGTGCCAGCAGTTGGGACACCGGGGAGCTGTTTTTT. This encodes CASSWDTGELFF. The chain combines TRBV6-5 with TRBJ2-2, with D uncertain. Trimming stripped 4 bases from V and 3 bases from J, with 3 bases between. Germline V CDR1 and CDR2: MNHEY, SVGAGI. This CDR3 comprises 12 residues.

The chain recombines TRBV28 with TRBJ1-1; perhaps TRBD1 as D (6 bases). V was clipped by 3 bases and J by 6 bases, with 14 bases between them. Germline CDR1 MDHEN, CDR2 SYDVKM. This CDR3 has 14 amino acids. For the CDR3, the DNA is TGTGCCAGCAGTTTGAGGGGGGTGATCTCTGAAGCTTTCTTT. Its protein is CASSLRGVISEAFF.